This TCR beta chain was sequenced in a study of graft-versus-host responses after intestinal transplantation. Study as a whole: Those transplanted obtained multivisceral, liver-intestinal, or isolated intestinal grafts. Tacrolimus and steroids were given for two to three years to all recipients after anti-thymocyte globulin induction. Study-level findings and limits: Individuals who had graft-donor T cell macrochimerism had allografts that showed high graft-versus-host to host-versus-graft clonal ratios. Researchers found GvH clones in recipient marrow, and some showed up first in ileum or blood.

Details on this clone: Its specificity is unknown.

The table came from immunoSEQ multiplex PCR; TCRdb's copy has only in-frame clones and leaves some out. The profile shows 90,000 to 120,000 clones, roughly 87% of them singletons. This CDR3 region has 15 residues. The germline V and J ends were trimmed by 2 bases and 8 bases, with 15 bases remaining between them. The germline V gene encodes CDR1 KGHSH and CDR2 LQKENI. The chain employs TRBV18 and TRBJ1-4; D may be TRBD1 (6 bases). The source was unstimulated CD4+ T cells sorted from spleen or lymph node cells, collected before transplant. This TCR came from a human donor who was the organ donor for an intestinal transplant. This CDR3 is CASSPSAGAGEKLFF. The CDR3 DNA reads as TGTGCCAGCTCACCAAGTGCAGGGGCAGGAGAAAAACTGTTTTTT.